Shown below are 29 T cell receptor beta chains from a single sample sequenced in a study of shared clonotypes between healthy human individuals. Profiled with immunoSEQ multiplex PCR; TCRdb holds only in-frame clones, not every one. The table records about 610,000 clones, around 97% of them present only once. The sequenced sample was naive CD4+ T cells sorted from blood. This sample's subset: CD45RA+ positively selected. These receptors originate from a woman aged 25 to 39 in good health.

V and J are TRBV19 and TRBJ1-5; unclear D gene. This CDR3 is 13 amino acids long. Trimming took 5 bases from V and 4 from J, leaving 9 bases between them. Germline V CDR1 and CDR2: LNHDA, SQIVND (reference sequence). The CDR3 bases are TGTGCCAGTAGTCTAGGGATAAATCAGCCCCAGCATTTT. Its protein is CASSLGINQPQHF.

V is TRBV19 and J is TRBJ2-2; D is possibly TRBD1 (5 bases). Looked up from germline, CDR1 is LNHDA and CDR2 is SQIVND (reference sequence). The CDR3 covers 15 residues. Trimming removed 4 bases from V and 2 bases from J, with 11 bases in between. As DNA, the CDR3 is TGTGCCAGTAGTAGCCCAGGGCGCAACACCGGGGAGCTGTTTTTT. This sequence encodes CASSSPGRNTGELFF.

The genes are TRBV6-6 and TRBJ2-7; D gene ambiguous. The CDR3 covers 13 residues. Germline V lookup: CDR1 MNHNY, CDR2 SVGAGI (reference sequence). V lost 5 bases to trimming and J lost 2 bases, with 10 bases between them. CDR3: CASSVPPAYEQYF. The CDR3 DNA reads as TGTGCCAGCAGTGTGCCTCCCGCCTACGAGCAGTACTTC.

The table lists this clone with a few counts. The CDR3 region is CASSQQGQRGYTF. The CDR3 DNA reads TGTGCCAGCAGCCAACAGGGCCAACGGGGCTACACCTTC. The chain carries TRBV14 and TRBJ1-2; the D gene is possibly TRBD1 (5 bases). Germline values: CDR1 SGHDN, CDR2 FVKESK. Trimming took 2 bases from V and 8 from J, leaving 12 bases between them. The CDR3 runs to 13 residues.

This clone was picked up one time. J is TRBJ2-7 and V is TRBV5-6, with D maybe TRBD1 (6 bases). This CDR3 contains 13 residues. V gave up 4 bases and J gave up 4 bases, with 12 bases separating them. Germline V gene data show CDR1 as SGHDT and CDR2 as YYEEEE. CDR3 DNA sequence: TGTGCCAGCAGCAGGGGGTTTGCGTACGAGCAGTACTTC. It translates to CASSRGFAYEQYF.

This chain connects TRBV6-1 to TRBJ2-5; no clear D. This CDR3 is built from 13 residues. CDR1 is MNHNS and CDR2 is SASEGT in the germline V gene. Trimming took 4 bases from V and 7 from J, leaving 13 bases between them. The CDR3 DNA sequence: TGTGCCAGCAGTGTCTCGTCCCCGGGGACCCAGTACTTC. Residues: CASSVSSPGTQYF.

The chain is built from TRBV27 and TRBJ2-3; 9 positions agree with TRBD2. The V gene's germline CDR1 is MNHEY and CDR2 SMNVEV (reference sequence). V shed 6 bases and J 3 bases; nucleotides not matched to a gene: 7. The CDR3 is made up of 15 amino acids. Here the CDR3 reads CASSKRTSATDTQYF. The CDR3 region has the DNA TGTGCCAGCAGCAAAAGGACTAGCGCGACAGATACGCAGTATTTT.

This chain joins TRBV6-6 and TRBJ2-5, with 8 positions matching TRBD1. Germline V lookup: CDR1 MNHNY, CDR2 SVGAGI (reference sequence). This CDR3 spans 14 amino acids. Losses at the gene ends were 6 bases for V and 4 bases for J; bases not matched to a gene: 7. Here the CDR3 reads CASRPQGAGETQYF. DNA for the CDR3: TGTGCCAGCAGACCCCAGGGGGCTGGAGAGACCCAGTACTTC.

This clone was counted once. V and J are TRBV29-1 and TRBJ2-5; 11 nucleotides agree with TRBD2. In germline, CDR1 is SQVTM, CDR2 ANQGSEA. J gave up 4 bases and V 4 bases, and 11 bases lay outside the gene matches. The CDR3 spans 16 residues. In DNA form, the CDR3 reads TGCAGCGTTGCAGGGACTAGCGGAAAAAGAGGAGAGACCCAGTACTTC. Amino acid sequence: CSVAGTSGKRGETQYF.

The genes are TRBV5-1 and TRBJ2-3; 11 positions match TRBD2. V lost 4 bases and J lost 2; bases outside the gene matches: 6. The germline CDR1 and CDR2 sequences are SGHRS and YFSETQ. The CDR3 covers 16 residues. In nucleotides, the CDR3 is TGCGCCAGCAGCCCGGGGACTAGCGGCTTCACAGATACGCAGTATTTT. Its protein product is CASSPGTSGFTDTQYF.

In its sample, this clone was seen once. The rearrangement uses TRBV23-1 and TRBJ2-2, with D maybe TRBD1 (6 bases). TRBV23-1 is an open reading frame, and its role is uncertain. The CDR3 is 18 residues long. V was pared by 4 bases and J by 0 bases, with 18 bases between. CDR3 nucleotides: TGCGCCAGCAGTCTTCGTACAGGGTTTATCTCGAACACCGGGGAGCTGTTTTTT. This gives the protein CASSLRTGFISNTGELFF.

The chain joins TRBV28 to TRBJ1-1, with 7 nucleotides matching TRBD1. V dropped 5 bases and J dropped 1; count of bases not matched to a gene: 16. The V gene's germline CDR1 is MDHEN and CDR2 SYDVKM. The CDR3 is 18 residues long. Here the CDR3 reads CASSPTLGTALPNTEAFF. As DNA, the CDR3 is TGTGCCAGCAGTCCCACCCTTGGGACAGCGCTCCCGAACACTGAAGCTTTCTTT.

The chain combines TRBV28 with TRBJ2-7, with 7 bases fitting TRBD2. CDR1 and CDR2 from the germline V gene are MDHEN and SYDVKM. Trimming removed 3 bases from V and 7 bases from J; junction bases left unmatched: 12. This CDR3 is built from 15 residues. CDR3 DNA: TGTGCCAGCAGTTTGTTCGGGGGAGGGCCTCGGGAGCAGTACTTC. This sequence encodes CASSLFGGGPREQYF.

This clone was seen once. V and J are TRBV2 and TRBJ2-3, with 7 bases that match TRBD2. The germline V gene encodes CDR1 SNHLY and CDR2 FYNNEI. The CDR3 runs 14 residues. Trimming removed 7 bases from V and 6 bases from J; junction bases left unmatched: 10. In DNA, the CDR3 is TGTGCCAGCAAACGGGAGGCCGGGTCTGATACGCAGTATTTT. Residues: CASKREAGSDTQYF.

The V call is TRBV7-9, the J call TRBJ1-1; possibly TRBD1 for D (5 bases). V gave up 5 bases and J gave up 1 base, with 17 bases separating them. The CDR3 extends over 16 amino acids. CDR1 is SEHNR and CDR2 is FQNEAQ in the germline V gene (reference sequence). In DNA form, the CDR3 reads TGTGCCAGCAGCCCCAGATGGGGCAGGGCGAACACTGAAGCTTTCTTT. Its protein product is CASSPRWGRANTEAFF.

This sequence joins TRBV9 and TRBJ2-1; 12 positions agree with TRBD2. Germline CDR1 SGDLS, CDR2 YYNGEE. With 4 bases clipped from V and 7 bases from J, the junction kept 9 bases outside the gene matches. The CDR3 has 16 amino acids. The CDR3: CASSLALAGGENEQFF. The CDR3 DNA reads as TGTGCCAGCAGCCTTGCGCTAGCGGGAGGGGAGAATGAGCAGTTCTTC.

The count of this clone is one. This chain joins TRBV5-4 and TRBJ2-7; D might be TRBD2 (6 bases). The CDR3 extends over 15 amino acids. The germline V gene encodes CDR1 SGHNT and CDR2 YYREEE (reference sequence). Trimming took 4 bases from V and 3 from J, leaving 17 bases between them. For the CDR3, the DNA is TGTGCCAGCAGCCGGGGAGTGGGGGGACGCTACGAGCAGTACTTC. Protein product: CASSRGVGGRYEQYF.

Written as DNA, the CDR3 is TGTGCCAGCAGCTTCTCACTAGGGGTTGATTCACCCCTCCACTTT. Translated: CASSFSLGVDSPLHF. The genes are TRBV5-4 and TRBJ1-6; TRBD1 might be the D (5 bases). This CDR3 is 15 amino acids long. Germline CDR1 and CDR2: SGHNT and YYREEE (reference sequence). V lost 2 bases, J lost 8 bases, and 14 bases lay in between.

Concerning this clone: This sample includes further DNA sequences coding for the same CDR3. The chain recombines TRBV6-5 with TRBJ2-5; possible D gene TRBD2, 6 bases. Germline values: CDR1 MNHEY, CDR2 SVGAGI. This CDR3 is built from 14 residues. V was pared by 0 bases and J by 2 bases, with 7 bases between. CDR3 in DNA: TGTGCCAGCAGTTACTCGGGGGGACAAGAGACCCAGTACTTC. It translates to CASSYSGGQETQYF.

V is TRBV4-1 and J is TRBJ1-3, with TRBD1 matching 11 bases. After removal of 4 bases from V and 3 bases from J, the junction contained 5 bases not matched to a gene. CDR1 is MGHRA, CDR2 YSYEKL, per germline. CDR3 size: 16 residues. The CDR3 here is CASSLGQGAGGNTIYF. DNA for the CDR3: TGCGCCAGCAGCCTTGGACAGGGGGCAGGTGGAAACACCATATATTTT.

This clone was observed a handful of times. The chain employs TRBV2 and TRBJ1-5; 9 positions agree with TRBD1. With V trimmed by 6 bases and J by 4 bases, 7 bases remained unmatched. Germline V CDR1 and CDR2: SNHLY, FYNNEI. The CDR3 is 15 amino acids. The CDR3: CASRRDRAGNQPQHF. CDR3 nucleotides: TGTGCCAGCAGGAGGGACAGGGCCGGGAATCAGCCCCAGCATTTT.

This sequence joins TRBV28 and TRBJ2-5, with TRBD1 identical over 8 bases. Trimming removed 5 bases from V and 5 bases from J; junction bases left unmatched: 7. CDR3 length equals 14 residues. In germline, CDR1 is MDHEN, CDR2 SYDVKM. CDR3 DNA sequence: TGTGCCAGCAGTACGCAGGGGGCTATCGAGACCCAGTACTTC. This gives the protein CASSTQGAIETQYF.

This chain links TRBV7-3 with TRBJ2-3, with D perhaps TRBD2 (6 bases). Trimming pared 5 bases from V and 2 bases from J, leaving 23 bases between. There are 18 residues in the CDR3. The V gene's germline CDR1 is SGHTA and CDR2 FQGTGA. The CDR3 spells CASSPNGNVGSLTDTQYF. CDR3 in DNA: TGTGCCAGCAGCCCAAATGGTAATGTCGGGAGTCTCACAGATACGCAGTATTTT.

The V gene is TRBV2, the J gene TRBJ2-7; D is unresolved. Trimming stripped 2 bases from V and 2 bases from J, with 10 bases between. Germline V CDR1 and CDR2: SNHLY, FYNNEI. The CDR3 runs to 14 residues. The CDR3: CASSETWTAYEQYF. The CDR3 nucleotides are TGTGCCAGCAGTGAAACTTGGACCGCCTACGAGCAGTACTTC.

CDR3 DNA: TGCGCCAGCAGCTTGGCACCCCACCCCCAAGAGACCCAGTACTTC. It specifies CASSLAPHPQETQYF. The genes are TRBV5-1 and TRBJ2-5; D is unresolved. Germline V gene data show CDR1 as SGHRS and CDR2 as YFSETQ. This CDR3 spans 15 amino acids. The V end was cut by 0 bases, the J end by 1 base, with 10 bases between.

This clone appeared once. This rearrangement joins TRBV5-4 to TRBJ1-4, with 9 nucleotides matching TRBD1. V trimming: 4 bases; J trimming: 8 bases; junction bases outside the gene matches: 6. This CDR3 region has 14 residues. CDR1 is SGHNT, CDR2 YYREEE, per germline (reference sequence). The CDR3 DNA sequence: TGTGCCAGCAGCCAGAGGGGGACAGGGGAAAAACTGTTTTTT. Translated, it gives CASSQRGTGEKLFF.

This clone was picked up one time. V gene TRBV18 combines with J gene TRBJ2-3; maybe TRBD1 (5 bases). Germline V lookup: CDR1 KGHSH, CDR2 LQKENI. V lost 5 bases, J lost 4 bases, and 7 bases lay in between. The CDR3 sequence is 12 residues long. This chain's CDR3 is CASSVTADTQYF. In DNA form, the CDR3 reads TGTGCCAGCTCAGTGACAGCAGATACGCAGTATTTT.

This clone was picked up one time. The chain employs TRBV19 and TRBJ1-1; no reliable D call. The CDR3 totals 13 residues. From germline, CDR1 is LNHDA and CDR2 SQIVND (reference sequence). V lost 5 bases and J lost 1, with 8 bases in between. CDR3 sequence: CASSQDRNTEAFF. CDR3 bases: TGTGCCAGTAGTCAGGACCGGAACACTGAAGCTTTCTTT.

The J gene is TRBJ2-2, the V gene TRBV7-9; possibly TRBD2 for D (6 bases). Germline CDR1 is SEHNR and CDR2 is FQNEAQ (reference sequence). This CDR3 is 17 amino acids long. Trimming shortened V by 1 base and J by 4 bases, and 16 bases separated the two germline ends. As DNA, the CDR3 is TGTGCCAGCAGCTTAGGACTCGGGGGAGGCCCCACCGGGGAGCTGTTTTTT. It specifies CASSLGLGGGPTGELFF.